The clone carrying this T cell receptor (beta chain) was detected a few times. Its target is unknown. The sample comes from a study of T cell repertoires in cytomegalovirus infection. Broader study findings: HLA-C-restricted CMV clonotypes gave the most frequent clonotype in two of eight donors.

V dropped 3 bases and J dropped 0 bases, with 8 bases sitting between them. The CDR3 is made up of 14 amino acids. TCRdb re-called the reads through MiXCR, storing one row per CDR3 protein. Counted here are around 300,000 distinct CDR3 sequences, 25% occurring once; the ten biggest clones make up 13%. The source was cultured PBMCs, collected from culture after CMV antigen stimulation. This receptor was identified in a human donor in good health (CMV status not recorded). Some clones in this sample may be carry-over from other donors' samples. The chain is built from TRBV12-3 or TRBV12-4 and TRBJ1-1; D is uncertain. In DNA, the CDR3 is TGTGCCAGCAGTTTGTACGAATTGAACACTGAAGCTTTCTTT. The encoded protein is CASSLYELNTEAFF.